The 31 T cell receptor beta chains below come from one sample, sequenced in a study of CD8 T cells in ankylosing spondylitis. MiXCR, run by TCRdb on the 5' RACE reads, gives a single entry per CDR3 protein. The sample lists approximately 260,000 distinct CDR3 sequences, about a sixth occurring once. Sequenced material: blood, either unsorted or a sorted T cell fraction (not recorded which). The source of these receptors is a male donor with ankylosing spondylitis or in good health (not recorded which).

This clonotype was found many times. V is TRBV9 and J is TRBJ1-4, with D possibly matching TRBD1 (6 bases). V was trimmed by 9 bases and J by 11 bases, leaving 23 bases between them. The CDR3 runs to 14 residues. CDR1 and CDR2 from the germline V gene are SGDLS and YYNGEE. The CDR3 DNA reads TGTGCCACGCTTTCGGGACATACACCGGAGAAACTGTTTTTT. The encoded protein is CATLSGHTPEKLFF. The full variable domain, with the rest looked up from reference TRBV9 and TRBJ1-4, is DSGVTQTPKHLITATGQRVTLRCSPRSGDLSVYWYQQSLDQGLQFLIQYYNGEERAKGNILERFSAQQFPDLHSELNLSSLELGDSALYFCATLSGHTPEKLFFGSGTQLSVL.

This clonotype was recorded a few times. For the CDR3, the DNA is TGTGCCAGCAGCCTCGGACAGGGGGCGGTCGAGCAGTACTTC. It encodes CASSLGQGAVEQYF. The chain couples TRBV7-2 to TRBJ2-7; TRBD1 matches 11 bases. The V gene's germline CDR1 is SGHTA and CDR2 FQGNSA. This CDR3 is built from 14 residues. V shed 5 bases, J shed 6 bases, and the junction held 6 bases outside the gene matches.

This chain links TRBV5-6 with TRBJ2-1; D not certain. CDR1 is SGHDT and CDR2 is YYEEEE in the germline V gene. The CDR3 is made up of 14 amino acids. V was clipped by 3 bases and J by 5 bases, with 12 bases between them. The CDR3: CASSSALGDNEQFF. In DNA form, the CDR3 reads TGTGCCAGCAGCTCCGCTCTAGGCGACAATGAGCAGTTCTTC.

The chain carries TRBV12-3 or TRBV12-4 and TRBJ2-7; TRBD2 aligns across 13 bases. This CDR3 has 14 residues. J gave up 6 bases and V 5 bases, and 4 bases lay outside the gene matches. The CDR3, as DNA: TGTGCCAGCAGTCCGGGGACTAGCGGGGCCGAGCAGTACTTC. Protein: CASSPGTSGAEQYF.

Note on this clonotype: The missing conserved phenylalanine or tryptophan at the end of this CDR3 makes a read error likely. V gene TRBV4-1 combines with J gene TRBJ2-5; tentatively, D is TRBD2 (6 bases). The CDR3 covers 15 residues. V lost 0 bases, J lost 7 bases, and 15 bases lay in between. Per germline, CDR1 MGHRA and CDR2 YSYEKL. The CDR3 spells CASSQDGDLRGTQYY. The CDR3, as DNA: TGCGCCAGCAGCCAAGATGGGGACTTGAGGGGGACCCAGTACTAC.

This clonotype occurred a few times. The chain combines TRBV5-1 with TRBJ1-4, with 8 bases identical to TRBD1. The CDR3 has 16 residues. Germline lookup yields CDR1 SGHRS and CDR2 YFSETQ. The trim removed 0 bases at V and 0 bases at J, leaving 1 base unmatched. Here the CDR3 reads CASSLVQGATNEKLFF. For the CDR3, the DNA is TGCGCCAGCAGCTTGGTACAGGGGGCAACTAATGAAAAACTGTTTTTT. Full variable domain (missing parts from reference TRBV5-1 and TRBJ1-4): KAGVTQTPRYLIKTRGQQVTLSCSPISGHRSVSWYQQTPGQGLQFLFEYFSETQRNKGNFPGRFSGRQFSNSRSEMNVSTLELGDSALYLCASSLVQGATNEKLFFGSGTQLSVL.

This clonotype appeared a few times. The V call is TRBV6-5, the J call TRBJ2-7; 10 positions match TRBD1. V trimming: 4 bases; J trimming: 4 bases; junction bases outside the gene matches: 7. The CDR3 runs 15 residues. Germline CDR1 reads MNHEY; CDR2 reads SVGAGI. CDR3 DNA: TGTGCCAGCAGTTCCAGGGACAGGGGATTTTACGAGCAGTACTTC. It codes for CASSSRDRGFYEQYF.

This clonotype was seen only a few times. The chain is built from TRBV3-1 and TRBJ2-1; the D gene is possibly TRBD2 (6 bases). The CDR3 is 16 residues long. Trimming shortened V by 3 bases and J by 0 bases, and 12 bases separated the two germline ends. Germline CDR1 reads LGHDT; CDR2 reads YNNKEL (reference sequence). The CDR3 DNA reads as TGTGCCAGCAGCCACTGGGCGGGGACCTCCTACAATGAGCAGTTCTTC. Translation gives CASSHWAGTSYNEQFF.

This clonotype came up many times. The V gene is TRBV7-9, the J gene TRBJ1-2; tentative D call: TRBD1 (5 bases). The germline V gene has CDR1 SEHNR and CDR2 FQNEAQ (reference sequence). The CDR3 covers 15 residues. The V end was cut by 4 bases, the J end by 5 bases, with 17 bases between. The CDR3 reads CASSSRDGRSYGYTF. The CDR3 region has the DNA TGTGCCAGCAGCTCCCGGGACGGAAGATCTTATGGCTACACCTTC.

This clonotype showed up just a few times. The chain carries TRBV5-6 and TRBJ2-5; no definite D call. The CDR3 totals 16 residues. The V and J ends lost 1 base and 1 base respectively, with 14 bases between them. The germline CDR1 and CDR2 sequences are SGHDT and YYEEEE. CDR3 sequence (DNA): TGTGCCAGCAGCTTGAGACAAGTTGGAGTCCAAGAGACCCAGTACTTC. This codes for CASSLRQVGVQETQYF.

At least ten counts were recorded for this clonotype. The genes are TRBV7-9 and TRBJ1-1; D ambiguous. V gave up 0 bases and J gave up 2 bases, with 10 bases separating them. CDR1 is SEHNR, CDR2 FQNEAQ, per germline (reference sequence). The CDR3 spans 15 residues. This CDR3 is CASSLARMDNTEAFF. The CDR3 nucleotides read TGTGCCAGCAGCTTAGCGCGCATGGATAACACTGAAGCTTTCTTT.

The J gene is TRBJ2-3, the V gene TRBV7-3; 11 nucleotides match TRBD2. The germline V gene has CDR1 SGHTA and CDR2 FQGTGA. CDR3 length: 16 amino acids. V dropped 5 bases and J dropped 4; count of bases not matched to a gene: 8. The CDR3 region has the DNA TGTGCCAGCAGCCTATCTAGCGGGAGGACCGCAGATACGCAGTATTTT. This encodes CASSLSSGRTADTQYF.

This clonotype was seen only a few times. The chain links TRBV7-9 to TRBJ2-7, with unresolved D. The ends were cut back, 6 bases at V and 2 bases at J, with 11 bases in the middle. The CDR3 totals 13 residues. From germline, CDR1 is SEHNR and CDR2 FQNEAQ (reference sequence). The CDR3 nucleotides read TGTGCCAGCAGTCAGTTTTCCCCCTACGAGCAGTACTTC. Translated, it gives CASSQFSPYEQYF.

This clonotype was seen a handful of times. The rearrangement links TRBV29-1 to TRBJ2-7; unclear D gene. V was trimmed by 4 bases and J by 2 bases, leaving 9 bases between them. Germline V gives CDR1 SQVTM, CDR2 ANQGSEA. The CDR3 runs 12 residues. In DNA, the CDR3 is TGCAGCGTTGTGGGGAAGACCTACGAGCAGTACTTC. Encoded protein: CSVVGKTYEQYF.

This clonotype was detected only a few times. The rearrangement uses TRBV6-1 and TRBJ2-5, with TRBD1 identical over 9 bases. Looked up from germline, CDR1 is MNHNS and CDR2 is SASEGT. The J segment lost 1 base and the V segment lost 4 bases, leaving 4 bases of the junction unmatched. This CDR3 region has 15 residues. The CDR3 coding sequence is TGTGCCAGCAGTGGGACAGGGGCACTCCAAGAGACCCAGTACTTC. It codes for CASSGTGALQETQYF.

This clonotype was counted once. CDR3 sequence reads: CASSLGLAGPRDTQYF. The CDR3 bases are TGTGCCAGCAGTCTGGGACTAGCGGGCCCACGGGATACGCAGTATTTT. The chain uses TRBV28 and TRBJ2-3; 12 nucleotides match TRBD2. The length of the CDR3 is 16 residues. Germline CDR1 and CDR2: MDHEN and SYDVKM. Unmatched junction bases numbered 9, after V lost 5 bases and J lost 6 bases.

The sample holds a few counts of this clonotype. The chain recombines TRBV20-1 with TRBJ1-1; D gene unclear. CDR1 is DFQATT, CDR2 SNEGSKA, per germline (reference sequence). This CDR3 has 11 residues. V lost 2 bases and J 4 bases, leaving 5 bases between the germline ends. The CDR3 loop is CSARLVTEAFF. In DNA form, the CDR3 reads TGCAGTGCTAGACTAGTCACTGAAGCTTTCTTT.

CDR3 sequence: CASSPGTSKGIQYF. The CDR3 coding sequence is TGTGCCAGCAGCCCCGGGACTAGCAAAGGCATTCAGTACTTC. This chain links TRBV12-3 or TRBV12-4 with TRBJ2-4; 9 bases map to TRBD2. The V segment lost 6 bases and the J segment 9 bases; nucleotides outside the gene matches: 9. This CDR3 is 14 amino acids long.

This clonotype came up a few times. CDR3 in amino acids: CASSIGGYEQYF. The DNA of the CDR3 is TGTGCCAGCAGCATCGGGGGATACGAGCAGTACTTC. The rearrangement uses TRBV11-1 and TRBJ2-7; D is possibly TRBD2 (6 bases). Germline-derived CDR1 and CDR2 are SGHAT and FQDESV (reference sequence). The CDR3 contains 12 residues. V was cut by 5 bases and J by 4 bases, with 9 bases left in between. The whole variable domain, remainder taken from reference TRBV11-1 and TRBJ2-7, is EAEVAQSPRYKITEKSQAVAFWCDPISGHATLYWYRQILGQGPELLVQFQDESVVDDSQLPKDRFSAERLKGVDSTLKIQPAELGDSAMYLCASSIGGYEQYFGPGTRLTVT.

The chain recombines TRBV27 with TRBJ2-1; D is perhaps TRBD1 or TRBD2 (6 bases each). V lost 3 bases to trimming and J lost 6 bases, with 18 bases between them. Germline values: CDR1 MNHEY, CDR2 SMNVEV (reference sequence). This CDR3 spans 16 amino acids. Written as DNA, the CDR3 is TGTGCCAGCAGTTTTAGGGGGGCCACCCTAGGCAATGAGCAGTTCTTC. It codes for CASSFRGATLGNEQFF.

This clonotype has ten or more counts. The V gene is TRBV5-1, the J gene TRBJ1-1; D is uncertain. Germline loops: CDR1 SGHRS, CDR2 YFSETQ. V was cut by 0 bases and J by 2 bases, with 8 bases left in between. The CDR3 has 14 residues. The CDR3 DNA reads TGCGCCAGCAGCTTGGATTTAGACAACACTGAAGCTTTCTTT. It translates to CASSLDLDNTEAFF.

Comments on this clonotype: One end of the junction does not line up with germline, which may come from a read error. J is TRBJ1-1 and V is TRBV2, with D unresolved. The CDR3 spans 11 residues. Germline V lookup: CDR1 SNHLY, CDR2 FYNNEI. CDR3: CASREGHKAFF. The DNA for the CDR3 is TGTGCCAGCAGGGAAGGCCACAAGGCTTTCTTT. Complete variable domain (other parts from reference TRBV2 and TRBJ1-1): EPEVTQTPSHQVTQMGQEVILRCVPISNHLYFYWYRQILGQKVEFLVSFYNNEISEKSEIFDDQFSVERPDGSNFTLKIRSTKLEDSAMYFCASREGHKAFFGQGTRLTVV.

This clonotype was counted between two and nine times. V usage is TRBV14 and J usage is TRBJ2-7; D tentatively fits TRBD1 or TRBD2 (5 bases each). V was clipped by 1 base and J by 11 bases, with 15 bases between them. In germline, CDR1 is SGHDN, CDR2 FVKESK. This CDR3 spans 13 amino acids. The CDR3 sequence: CASSQGGRDPEYF. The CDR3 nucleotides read TGTGCCAGCAGCCAAGGGGGCCGGGACCCTGAGTACTTC. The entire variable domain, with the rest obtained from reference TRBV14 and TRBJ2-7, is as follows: EAGVTQFPSHSVIEKGQTVTLRCDPISGHDNLYWYRRVMGKEIKFLLHFVKESKQDESGMPNNRFLAERTGGTYSTLKVQPAELEDSGVYFCASSQGGRDPEYFGPGTRLTVT.

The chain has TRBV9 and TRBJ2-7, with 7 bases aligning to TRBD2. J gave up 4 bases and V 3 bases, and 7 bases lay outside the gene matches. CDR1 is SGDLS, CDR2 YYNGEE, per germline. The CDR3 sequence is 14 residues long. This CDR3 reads CASSAYGLGYEQYF. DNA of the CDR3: TGTGCCAGCAGCGCCTACGGACTAGGGTACGAGCAGTACTTC.

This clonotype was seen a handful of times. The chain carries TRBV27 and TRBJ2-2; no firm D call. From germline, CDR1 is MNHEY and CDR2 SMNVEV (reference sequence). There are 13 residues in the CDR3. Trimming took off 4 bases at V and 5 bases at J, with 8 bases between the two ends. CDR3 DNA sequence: TGTGCCAGCAGTTCAATAGGGACCGGGGAGCTGTTTTTT. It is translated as CASSSIGTGELFF.

The CDR3 here is CASSQDIEGLADSYEQYF. The CDR3, as DNA: TGCGCCAGCAGCCAAGATATTGAAGGACTAGCGGACTCCTACGAGCAGTACTTC. This chain links TRBV4-1 with TRBJ2-7; TRBD2 matches 10 bases. Trimming cost V 0 bases and J 0 bases; bases outside gene matches: 8. Germline V lookup: CDR1 MGHRA, CDR2 YSYEKL. This CDR3 contains 18 residues.

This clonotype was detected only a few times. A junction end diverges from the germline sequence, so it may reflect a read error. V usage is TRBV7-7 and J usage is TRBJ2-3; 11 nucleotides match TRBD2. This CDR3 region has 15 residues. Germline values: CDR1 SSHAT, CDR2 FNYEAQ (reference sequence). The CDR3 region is CASSISGRAEDTQYF. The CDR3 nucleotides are TGTGCTAGCAGCATTAGCGGGAGGGCCGAAGATACGCAGTATTTT.

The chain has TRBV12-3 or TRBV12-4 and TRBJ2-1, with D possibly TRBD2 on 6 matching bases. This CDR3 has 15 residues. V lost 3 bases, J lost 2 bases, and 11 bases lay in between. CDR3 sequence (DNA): TGTGCCAGCAGTTTTTCGACTAGTCCCTACAATGAGCAGTTCTTC. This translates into CASSFSTSPYNEQFF.

The CDR3 DNA reads TGTGCCAGCAGCTTAGCACCCCGGCAGGGCGAGACCCAGTACTTC. Translated, it gives CASSLAPRQGETQYF. The chain joins TRBV11-2 to TRBJ2-5; maybe TRBD1 (5 bases). Germline V CDR1 and CDR2: SGHAT, FQNNGV. The V end lost 1 base, the J end lost 5 bases, and 14 bases lay between the germline ends. This CDR3 contains 15 residues.

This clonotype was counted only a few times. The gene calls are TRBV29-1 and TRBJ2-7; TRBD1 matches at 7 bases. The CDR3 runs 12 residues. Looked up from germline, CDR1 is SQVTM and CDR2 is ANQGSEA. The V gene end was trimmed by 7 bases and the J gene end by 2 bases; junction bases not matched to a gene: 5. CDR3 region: CSATGNPYEQYF. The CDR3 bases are TGCAGCGCGACAGGGAATCCCTACGAGCAGTACTTC.

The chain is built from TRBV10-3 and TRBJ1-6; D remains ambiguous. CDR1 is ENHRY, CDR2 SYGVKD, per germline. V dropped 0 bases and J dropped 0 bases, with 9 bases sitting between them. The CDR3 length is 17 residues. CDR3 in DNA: TGTGCCATCAGTGAGTCGACGATGAGCTCCTATAATTCACCCCTCCACTTT. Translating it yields CAISESTMSSYNSPLHF.